The entry that follows covers one TCR beta chain sequence. The same CDR3 arises from other DNA sequences in this sample as well. V was cut by 6 bases and J by 3 bases, with 12 bases left in between. The CDR3 runs 14 residues. Looked up from germline, CDR1 is SNHLY and CDR2 is FYNNEI. This table comes from immunoSEQ multiplex PCR, and its TCRdb copy is limited to in-frame clones, with some not included. The table includes 110,000 or so clones, about 93% detected once. This entry belongs to a study of T cell changes during pregnancy in multiple sclerosis. The TCR comes from a female donor with multiple sclerosis, enrolled in a pregnancy study. This chain joins TRBV2 and TRBJ2-1; D call uncertain. This sample comprised peripheral blood, obtained before pregnancy. This chain's CDR3 is CASSLRADYNEQFF. Here the CDR3 DNA reads TGTGCCAGCAGCCTCCGCGCGGACTACAATGAGCAGTTCTTC.